Listed below are T cell receptor beta chains from one sample, sequenced in a study of blood T cell repertoires in COVID-19. Some clones are missing from TCRdb's copy, which holds only in-frame ones; the method was immunoSEQ multiplex PCR. The profile shows 45,000 to 60,000 clones, approximately 86% of them singletons. The sample was peripheral blood. The receptors were sampled from a human donor with active COVID-19. The donor label of this sample is uncertain. CDR3s include the opening cysteine and the closing phenylalanine or tryptophan. D genes are given only for firm matches. The size field is filled for only some rows; it gives once, few, many or a size class.

.	.	TRBV5-6	14	TRBJ1-1	TGTGCCAGCAGCAGTTCAAACCGACACCTTAAAGCTTTCTTT	CASSSSNRHLKAFF
.	.	TRBV18	13	TRBJ2-7	TGTGCCAGCTCGACACTCCGATCCTACGAGCAGTACTTC	CASSTLRSYEQYF
.	TRBD2	TRBV4-2	16	TRBJ2-1	TGTGCCAGCAGCCAAGATCTCACTAGCGGGAGTAATGAGCAGTTCTTC	CASSQDLTSGSNEQFF
.	TRBD1	TRBV27	13	TRBJ2-1	TGTGCCAGTCGAGGGACAGGGAGGAATGAGCAGTTCTTC	CASRGTGRNEQFF
.	.	TRBV5-1	15	TRBJ1-4	TGCGCCAGCAGCTTGAGGCCAGGGGCTAATGAAAAACTGTTTTTT	CASSLRPGANEKLFF
.	TRBD1	TRBV27	13	TRBJ2-7	TGTGCCAGCAGTTTAGTCAGGGGGCGCGAGCAGTACTTC	CASSLVRGREQYF
.	TRBD1	TRBV27	15	TRBJ1-6	TGTGCCAGCAGTTTATTTGGGACAGAGGTATCACCTCTCCACTTT	CASSLFGTEVSPLHF
.	.	TRBV7-9	13	TRBJ1-1	TGTGCCAGCAGCTTAGACATGAACACTGAAGCTTTCTTT	CASSLDMNTEAFF
.	.	TRBV18	16	TRBJ2-7	TGTGCCAGCTCACTATTGTCAGACACTTCCTCCTACGAGCAGTACTTC	CASSLLSDTSSYEQYF
.	TRBD2	TRBV4-2	20	TRBJ2-3	TGTGCCAGCAGCCAAGACCAGCGGGAGGGCCGTGGCCGACACCCAGATACGCAGTATTTT	CASSQDQREGRGRHPDTQYF
few	TRBD2	TRBV29-1	18	TRBJ2-1	TGCAGCCGGGGGGCGGGAGGGCTTGTATTTCGAAGTAACAATGAGCAGTTCTTC	CSRGAGGLVFRSNNEQFF
few	TRBD2	TRBV7-9	14	TRBJ2-7	TGTGCCAGCAGCCTAATGGGACTATCCTACGAGCAGTACTTC	CASSLMGLSYEQYF
.	TRBD2	TRBV19	16	TRBJ2-3	TGTGCCAGTAGTACCGGGACTAGCGGGAAAGGAGATACGCAGTATTTT	CASSTGTSGKGDTQYF
.	TRBD2	TRBV7-2	17	TRBJ2-7	TGTGCCAGCAGCGGACCTACTAGCGGGGGCTTCTCCCTCGAGCAGTACTTC	CASSGPTSGGFSLEQYF
.	.	TRBV7-2	14	TRBJ2-2	TGTGCCAGCAGCTTGGACTCGAACACCGGGGAGCTGTTTTTT	CASSLDSNTGELFF
.	.	TRBV12-3/TRBV12-4	13	TRBJ2-2	TGTGCCAGCAGTTTTTTTCGCACCGGGGAGCTGTTTTTT	CASSFFRTGELFF
.	TRBD2	TRBV19	14	TRBJ2-1	TGTGCCAGTACCCCTAGCGGGAGCCCACATGAGCAGTTCTTC	CASTPSGSPHEQFF
.	TRBD1	TRBV9	14	TRBJ1-2	TGTGCCAGCAGCGCCGGGGACAGAGAAAATGGCTACACCTTC	CASSAGDRENGYTF
.	.	TRBV14	15	TRBJ2-5	TGTGCCAGCAGCCGCCTGTCGGGGGGCTTAGAGACCCAGTACTTC	CASSRLSGGLETQYF
.	TRBD1	TRBV6-5	15	TRBJ2-7	TGTGCCAGCAGGGATTGGGGGACAGGGTCCTACGAGCAGTACTTC	CASRDWGTGSYEQYF
.	TRBD1	TRBV18	16	TRBJ1-1	TGTGCCAGCTCACCCACCGGGACAGGGGGTGGCACTGAAGCTTTCTTT	CASSPTGTGGGTEAFF
.	.	TRBV4-2	15	TRBJ2-1	TGTGCCAGCAGCCAAGATCCAAGGGGATGGCATGAGCAGTTCTTC	CASSQDPRGWHEQFF
once	.	TRBV19	15	TRBJ1-3	TGTGCCAGTAGTGGGGACACCGGCTCTGGAAACACCATATATTTT	CASSGDTGSGNTIYF
once	TRBD1	TRBV18	17	TRBJ1-3	TGTGCCAGCTCACCAGTCCAGGGGGAGAGCTCTGGAAACACCATATATTTT	CASSPVQGESSGNTIYF
.	TRBD1	TRBV4-1	14	TRBJ2-7	TGCGCCAGCAGCCAAAACAGGGGGTGGGGCGAGCAGTACTTC	CASSQNRGWGEQYF
.	TRBD1	TRBV9	13	TRBJ2-7	TGTGCCAGCAGCCGGGACAGCGAGGACGAGCAGTACTTC	CASSRDSEDEQYF
.	.	TRBV2	13	TRBJ2-5	TGTGCCAGCACCCGGGGTTCGATAGAGACCCAGTACTTC	CASTRGSIETQYF
.	.	TRBV4-3	14	TRBJ1-2	TGCGCCAGCAGCCTTGAGACAGGCGTCTATGGCTACACCTTC	CASSLETGVYGYTF
few	.	TRBV24-1	14	TRBJ1-5	TGTGCCACCAGTGACCCTTTACACAATCAGCCCCAGCATTTT	CATSDPLHNQPQHF
.	.	TRBV7-6	13	TRBJ2-7	TGTGCCAGCAGCTTAGCGCATAGCTACGAGCAGTACTTC	CASSLAHSYEQYF
.	TRBD1	TRBV6-2/TRBV6-3	16	TRBJ1-6	TGTGCCAGCAGCATCTTTAAGACAGGGACGAATTCACCCCTCCACTTT	CASSIFKTGTNSPLHF
.	.	TRBV5-1	16	TRBJ2-6	TGCGCCAGCAGCAATGAACCAGACTCTGGGGCCAACGTCCTGACTTTC	CASSNEPDSGANVLTF
.	TRBD1	TRBV6-6	15	TRBJ2-7	TGTGCCAGCAGTTCCCCGGACAGGGGGCCGTACGAGCAGTACTTC	CASSSPDRGPYEQYF
.	TRBD2	TRBV7-2	15	TRBJ2-2	TGTGCCAGCAGCTTCCCTAGCGGGGGGACCGGGGAGCTGTTTTTT	CASSFPSGGTGELFF
.	.	TRBV2	13	TRBJ1-2	TGTGCCAGCACCGAGCTTGAGGAATATGGCTACACCTTC	CASTELEEYGYTF
.	.	TRBV18	14	TRBJ2-7	TGTGCCAGCTCACCACCGTTATCTTCCTACGAGCAGTACTTC	CASSPPLSSYEQYF
.	.	TRBV4-3	13	TRBJ2-7	TGCGCCAGCAGCCAGGACAAGAACTACGAGCAGTACTTC	CASSQDKNYEQYF
.	TRBD2	TRBV15	16	TRBJ2-1	TGTGCCACCAAAAGCAGACCCTCGGGGCGGGAGGATGAGCAGTTCTTC	CATKSRPSGREDEQFF
.	TRBD1	TRBV19	15	TRBJ1-3	TGTGCCAGTAGCCTGGTGGAGACAGGGAGAAACACCATATATTTT	CASSLVETGRNTIYF